Below are 27 T cell receptor beta chains sequenced from a single sample in a study of T cells in Graves' hyperthyroidism and ophthalmopathy. Using RNA transcripts as the source, TCR beta CDR3 regions were amplified. The HTBI primer set drove a first-round RT-PCR of the TCR CDR3. Each CDR3 protein gets one entry after TCRdb re-called the multiplex PCR reads with MiXCR. The sample includes some 740,000 distinct CDR3 sequences, 13% to 15% of them seen just once. The sample consisted of blood. The receptors were sampled from a woman between 18 and 29 years old with Graves' hyperthyroidism.

There are many counts of this clonotype. The rearrangement uses TRBV7-3 and TRBJ2-5; D might be TRBD2 (6 bases). Trimming removed 2 bases from V and 1 base from J, with 11 bases in between. The CDR3 has 15 amino acids. Germline values: CDR1 SGHTA, CDR2 FQGTGA. The CDR3: CASSLGRLGQETQYF. The CDR3 DNA reads as TGTGCCAGCAGCTTAGGACGACTAGGCCAAGAGACCCAGTACTTC.

V and J are TRBV6-2 or TRBV6-3 and TRBJ2-7, with D perhaps TRBD1 (7 bases). V lost 2 bases and J lost 3, with 11 bases in between. CDR3 length: 14 amino acids. Germline loops: CDR1 MNHEY, CDR2 SVGEGT. The CDR3 DNA is TGTGCCAGCAGTTACACCCAGGGGGGCTACGAGCAGTACTTC. This encodes CASSYTQGGYEQYF.

This clonotype was counted at least ten times. The CDR3: CAISEGKRATYEQYF. CDR3 in DNA: TGTGCCATCAGTGAAGGCAAGCGGGCTACCTACGAGCAGTACTTC. The chain combines TRBV10-3 with TRBJ2-7, with D perhaps TRBD2 (6 bases). Germline CDR1 and CDR2: ENHRY and SYGVKD. V was cut by 3 bases and J by 2 bases, with 14 bases left in between. The CDR3 sequence is 15 residues long.

The chain is built from TRBV6-1 and TRBJ2-2; 7 bases are shared with TRBD2. Germline CDR1 MNHNS, CDR2 SASEGT. Trimming at V came to 2 bases and at J to 5 bases, leaving 8 bases not matched to a gene. CDR3 size: 16 residues. The CDR3 DNA follows: TGTGCCAGCAGTGAATGGGGGTGGGGGGGAACCGGGGAGCTGTTTTTT. As protein: CASSEWGWGGTGELFF.

This clonotype was counted only a few times. This chain links TRBV20-1 with TRBJ1-3, with no clear D. The CDR3 spans 16 residues. Germline lookup yields CDR1 DFQATT and CDR2 SNEGSKA (reference sequence). V was clipped by 5 bases and J by 1 base, with 18 bases between them. CDR3 DNA sequence: TGCAGTGCTCTACCGACTTATAAGCGATCTGGAAACACCATATATTTT. Its protein is CSALPTYKRSGNTIYF.

The chain couples TRBV5-1 to TRBJ1-5; D is undetermined. The V gene's germline CDR1 is SGHRS and CDR2 YFSETQ. This CDR3 spans 15 amino acids. Trimming left V 4 bases short and J 5 bases short, with 16 bases between. CDR3 coding DNA: TGCGCCAGCAGCAGAAACTCCGGGCGGGATCAGCCCCAGCATTTT. Amino acids: CASSRNSGRDQPQHF.

This clonotype showed up just a few times. This chain connects TRBV18 to TRBJ2-5; no definite D call. V shed 9 bases and J shed 2 bases, with 10 bases lying between them. The CDR3 spans 12 residues. CDR1 and CDR2 (germline): KGHSH, LQKENI. CDR3 residues: CASREFQETQYF. The DNA of the CDR3 is TGTGCCAGTCGCGAATTTCAAGAGACCCAGTACTTC.

This clonotype was detected only a few times. The chain couples TRBV2 to TRBJ2-1; D ambiguous. Germline CDR1 and CDR2: SNHLY and FYNNEI. V was shortened by 1 base and J by 8 bases, with 9 bases between the two germline ends. The CDR3 runs 13 residues. The CDR3 sequence is CASSEVTPHEQFF. In DNA, the CDR3 is TGTGCCAGCAGTGAAGTCACACCACATGAGCAGTTCTTC. The entire variable domain, with the rest obtained from reference TRBV2 and TRBJ2-1, is as follows: EPEVTQTPSHQVTQMGQEVILRCVPISNHLYFYWYRQILGQKVEFLVSFYNNEISEKSEIFDDQFSVERPDGSNFTLKIRSTKLEDSAMYFCASSEVTPHEQFFGPGTRLTVL.

This clonotype was counted ten times or more. This chain joins TRBV7-3 and TRBJ2-7, with 9 positions matching TRBD1. CDR1 is SGHTA and CDR2 is FQGTGA in the germline V gene. The length of the CDR3 is 13 residues. The V and J ends lost 5 bases and 7 bases, in that order; junction bases with no gene match: 6. This CDR3 reads CASSPMTGGEQYF. Here the CDR3 DNA reads TGTGCCAGCAGCCCGATGACAGGGGGGGAGCAGTACTTC.

This chain connects TRBV20-1 to TRBJ2-7; TRBD2 matches at 9 bases. Germline trimming cut 6 bases from V and 0 bases from J; bases unmatched to any gene: 6. The CDR3 extends over 14 amino acids. Germline CDR1 reads DFQATT; CDR2 reads SNEGSKA (reference sequence). The CDR3 DNA reads TGCAGTGCCGAACTAGCGGGTCTCTCCTACGAGCAGTACTTC. It specifies CSAELAGLSYEQYF.

This clonotype was detected many times. The V and J genes are TRBV11-2 and TRBJ2-7; 8 bases line up with TRBD2. The junction had 6 bases not matched to a gene; V was cut back by 5 bases and J by 9 bases. Per germline, CDR1 SGHAT and CDR2 FQNNGV. CDR3 length: 12 amino acids. CDR3 sequence: CASSPGGEGQYF. For the CDR3, the DNA is TGTGCCAGCAGCCCGGGGGGGGAAGGGCAGTACTTC.

There are a few counts of this clonotype. The rearrangement links TRBV19 to TRBJ2-5; a possible D gene is TRBD1 (5 bases). Looked up from germline, CDR1 is LNHDA and CDR2 is SQIVND (reference sequence). The V gene lost 3 bases and the J gene lost 5 bases, with 16 bases spanning the gap. The CDR3 length is 15 residues. The CDR3 region is CASSIVRQGWETQYF. CDR3 coding DNA: TGTGCCAGTAGTATCGTCCGGCAGGGCTGGGAGACCCAGTACTTC.

This clonotype showed up many times. V and J are TRBV28 and TRBJ2-7, with unresolved D. V dropped 2 bases and J dropped 2 bases, with 7 bases sitting between them. The CDR3 sequence is 13 residues long. Looked up from germline, CDR1 is MDHEN and CDR2 is SYDVKM. Written as DNA, the CDR3 is TGTGCCAGCAGTTTAGACTTTACCTACGAGCAGTACTTC. This encodes CASSLDFTYEQYF.

The table lists this clonotype with a few counts. This chain connects TRBV7-9 to TRBJ2-1; TRBD1 is a possible D gene (6 bases). V lost 6 bases, J lost 9 bases, and 12 bases lay in between. The CDR3 is 12 residues long. CDR1 and CDR2 (germline): SEHNR, FQNEAQ (reference sequence). The chain's CDR3 is CASRIQGVEQFF. The CDR3 coding sequence is TGTGCCAGCAGGATACAGGGAGTTGAGCAGTTCTTC.

This clonotype was counted between two and nine times. The chain links TRBV7-2 to TRBJ2-5; the match to TRBD2 covers 16 bases. Trimming cost V 5 bases and J 14 bases; bases outside gene matches: 8. CDR1 SGHTA and CDR2 FQGNSA come from the germline V gene. This CDR3 has 14 residues. The DNA for the CDR3 is TGTGCCAGCAGCATATCCGGGACTAGCGGGAGGGCCTACTTC. This translates into CASSISGTSGRAYF.

This clonotype was picked up many times. The chain has TRBV5-1 and TRBJ2-1; no reliable D call. Trimming removed 0 bases from V and 7 bases from J, with 14 bases in between. This CDR3 region has 15 residues. In germline, CDR1 is SGHRS, CDR2 YFSETQ. CDR3 sequence reads: CASSLGGLVDNEQFF. CDR3 nucleotide sequence: TGCGCCAGCAGCTTGGGTGGGCTCGTTGATAATGAGCAGTTCTTC. Full variable domain (remainder filled in from reference TRBV5-1 and TRBJ2-1): KAGVTQTPRYLIKTRGQQVTLSCSPISGHRSVSWYQQTPGQGLQFLFEYFSETQRNKGNFPGRFSGRQFSNSRSEMNVSTLELGDSALYLCASSLGGLVDNEQFFGPGTRLTVL.

About this clonotype: Just one base apart from a much larger clone, this may be a read error. The chain combines TRBV7-9 with TRBJ2-3, with D possibly being TRBD2 (5 bases). CDR1 is SEHNR, CDR2 FQNEAQ, per germline (reference sequence). There are 14 residues in the CDR3. Here the CDR3 DNA reads TGTACCAGCAGCTTAACGGGATACACAGATACGCAGTATTTT. It encodes CTSSLTGYTDTQYF.

The CDR3 DNA follows: TGTGCCAGCAGTTACCGCCCGACTAGCGGGGATTACAATGAGCAGTTCTTC. Protein: CASSYRPTSGDYNEQFF. The J gene is TRBJ2-1, the V gene TRBV6-2 or TRBV6-3, with 11 positions matching TRBD2. Germline-derived CDR1 and CDR2 are MNHEY and SVGEGT. After removal of 2 bases from V and 4 bases from J, the junction contained 7 bases not matched to a gene. This CDR3 spans 17 amino acids.

The chain is built from TRBV7-6 and TRBJ2-3; 9 bases align to TRBD2. CDR3 length: 18 amino acids. V trimming: 0 bases; J trimming: 6 bases; junction bases outside the gene matches: 13. Germline V CDR1 and CDR2: SGHVS, FNYEAQ. The CDR3 sequence: CASSLAFGGRARADTQYF. CDR3 bases: TGTGCCAGCAGCTTAGCGTTCGGCGGGAGGGCAAGGGCGGATACGCAGTATTTT.

This clonotype was detected ten times or more. The chain employs TRBV29-1 and TRBJ2-5; TRBD1 might be the D (5 bases). The germline V gene encodes CDR1 SQVTM and CDR2 ANQGSEA. Trimming stripped 6 bases from V and 2 bases from J, with 10 bases between. This CDR3 has 12 residues. Here the CDR3 reads CSVQAGQETQYF. The CDR3 coding sequence is TGCAGCGTCCAAGCAGGGCAAGAGACCCAGTACTTC. Supplemented by reference TRBV29-1 and TRBJ2-5, the full variable domain reads SAVISQKPSRDICQRGTSLTIQCQVDSQVTMMFWYRQQPGQSLTLIATANQGSEATYESGFVIDKFPISRPNLTFSTLTVSNMSPEDSSIYLCSVQAGQETQYFGPGTRLLVL.

This clonotype was observed at least ten times. This sequence joins TRBV11-3 and TRBJ2-3; no firm D call. Germline V lookup: CDR1 SGHNT, CDR2 YENEEA. There are 12 residues in the CDR3. Between the trimmed V and J ends, which lost 5 bases and 6 bases, there was a span of 9 bases. The CDR3 loop is CASSPQTDTQYF. Here the CDR3 DNA reads TGTGCCAGCAGCCCACAGACGGATACGCAGTATTTT.

The chain joins TRBV28 to TRBJ2-7; TRBD2 matches at 9 bases. V was clipped by 5 bases and J by 3 bases; unmatched bases: 2. This CDR3 is 13 amino acids long. Looked up from germline, CDR1 is MDHEN and CDR2 is SYDVKM. As DNA, the CDR3 is TGTGCCAGCAGTAATAGCGGGAGCTACGAGCAGTACTTC. Translated, it gives CASSNSGSYEQYF.

The sample holds many counts of this clonotype. V and J are TRBV12-3 or TRBV12-4 and TRBJ1-1, with TRBD1 matching 9 bases. The CDR3 extends over 14 amino acids. V was pared by 6 bases and J by 6 bases, with 8 bases of the junction left unmatched. The CDR3 protein is CASSFTGGAAEAFF. DNA for the CDR3: TGTGCCAGCAGCTTTACAGGGGGCGCGGCTGAAGCTTTCTTT.

This clonotype was counted once. The CDR3 sequence: CASSVGEWGTDTQYF. The CDR3 DNA is TGTGCCAGCAGCGTAGGGGAGTGGGGCACAGATACGCAGTATTTT. The chain uses TRBV27 and TRBJ2-3; perhaps D is TRBD1 or TRBD2 (5 bases each). CDR1 MNHEY and CDR2 SMNVEV come from the germline V gene (reference sequence). The V gene lost 6 bases and the J gene lost 1 base, with 14 bases spanning the gap. The CDR3 extends over 15 amino acids.

This clonotype was counted ten times or more. The chain links TRBV10-1 to TRBJ2-2; D gene uncertain. The ends were cut back, 5 bases at V and 2 bases at J, with 12 bases in the middle. This CDR3 comprises 15 residues. Germline V lookup: CDR1 WNHNN, CDR2 SYGVQD (reference sequence). The CDR3 DNA is TGCGCCAGCAGTCCAAACTATGGAAACACCGGGGAGCTGTTTTTT. This gives the protein CASSPNYGNTGELFF.

The chain couples TRBV29-1 to TRBJ1-2, with 9 nucleotides matching TRBD1. The J segment lost 9 bases and the V segment lost 6 bases, leaving 11 bases of the junction unmatched. From germline, CDR1 is SQVTM and CDR2 ANQGSEA. This CDR3 has 13 residues. The CDR3 here is CSVRIGTGFSYTF. Here the CDR3 DNA reads TGCAGCGTCAGGATCGGGACAGGGTTTAGCTACACCTTC.

This clonotype occurred many times. This chain links TRBV9 with TRBJ2-3; perhaps D is TRBD1 or TRBD2 (5 bases each). The CDR3 contains 15 residues. The V end was cut by 0 bases, the J end by 3 bases, with 11 bases between. The V gene's germline CDR1 is SGDLS and CDR2 YYNGEE. In DNA form, the CDR3 reads TGTGCCAGCAGCGTAGGGGATTGGGGGACAGATACGCAGTATTTT. Translation gives CASSVGDWGTDTQYF. The variable domain in full, with the rest retrieved from reference TRBV9 and TRBJ2-3, is DSGVTQTPKHLITATGQRVTLRCSPRSGDLSVYWYQQSLDQGLQFLIQYYNGEERAKGNILERFSAQQFPDLHSELNLSSLELGDSALYFCASSVGDWGTDTQYFGPGTRLTVL.